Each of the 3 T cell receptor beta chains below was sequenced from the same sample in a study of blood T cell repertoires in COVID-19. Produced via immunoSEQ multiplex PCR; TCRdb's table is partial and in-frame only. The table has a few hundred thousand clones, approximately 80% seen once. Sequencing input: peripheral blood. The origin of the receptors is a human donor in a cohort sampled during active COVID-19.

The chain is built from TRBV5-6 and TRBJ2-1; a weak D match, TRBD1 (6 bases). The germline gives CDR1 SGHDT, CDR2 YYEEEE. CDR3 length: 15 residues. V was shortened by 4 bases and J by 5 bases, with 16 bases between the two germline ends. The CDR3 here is CASSPTGTINNEQFF. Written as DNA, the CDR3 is TGTGCCAGCAGCCCAACCGGGACAATCAACAATGAGCAGTTCTTC.

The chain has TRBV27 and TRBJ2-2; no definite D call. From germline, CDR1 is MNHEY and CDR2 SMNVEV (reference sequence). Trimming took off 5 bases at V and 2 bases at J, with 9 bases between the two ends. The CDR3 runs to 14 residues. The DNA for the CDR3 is TGTGCCAGCAGTATTAGATATAACACCGGGGAGCTGTTTTTT. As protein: CASSIRYNTGELFF.

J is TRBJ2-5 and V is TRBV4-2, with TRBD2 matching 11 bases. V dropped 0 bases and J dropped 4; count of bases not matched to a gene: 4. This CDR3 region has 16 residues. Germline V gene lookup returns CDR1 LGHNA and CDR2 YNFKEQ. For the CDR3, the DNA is TGTGCCAGCAGCCAAGAGCAACTAGCGGGAGCAGAGACCCAGTACTTC. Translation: CASSQEQLAGAETQYF.